This T cell receptor (beta chain) was sequenced in a study of blood T cells in healthy people across ages. V gave up 4 bases and J gave up 2 bases; unmatched junction bases: 8. Looked up from germline, CDR1 is DFQATT and CDR2 is SNEGSKA (reference sequence). The CDR3 contains 15 residues. A second PCR, run for roughly 7 to 12 cycles, used a sample-barcoded 5' primer plus a J-beta primer mix. MiXCR, run by TCRdb on the 5' RACE reads, gives a single entry per CDR3 protein. The sample lists approximately 1.5 million distinct CDR3 sequences, 30% to 35% occurring once. This clonotype turned up a few times. Every donor provided around 10 milliliters of peripheral blood.

The sequenced sample was blood. This clonotype was obtained from a woman in her 30s in good health. This sequence joins TRBV20-1 and TRBJ2-5; 9 nucleotides align to TRBD1. CDR3 nucleotides: TGCAGTGCTAAAGGACAGGGGAGAACTCAAGAGACCCAGTACTTC. This translates into CSAKGQGRTQETQYF.